The subject of this entry is one T cell receptor beta chain. This clone was observed once. Its cognate antigen has yet to be identified. Within one base of it there is no much larger clone, and no base qualities were kept. The junction carries 12 bases between V and J, which are trimmed by 2 bases and 8 bases respectively. CDR1 and CDR2, looked up from the germline V gene (reference sequence), are MNHNY and SVGAGI. The CDR3 runs 13 residues from the cysteine to the phenylalanine. This entry keeps only the CDR3 DNA: 39 bases, framed from base 1. TCRbeta CDR3 regions were amplified from genomic DNA using the immunoSEQ Assay, a bias-controlled multiplex PCR. In the authors' own workflow: The number of nucleated cells in each sample was estimated by amplification of reference gene primers within the assay. Sequence reads were collapsed and filtered to measure the absolute abundance of every unique TCRbeta CDR3 rearrangement. For each sample, productive Simpson clonality was calculated as the square root of Simpson's diversity index over productive rearrangements. TCRdb limited this immuneACCESS table to in-frame rearrangements with V and J called. A share of clones is missing; checked studies link under half to unresolved V genes, and the rest is unexplained. D and trimming come from the DNA, and the V and J calls and clone size come from that table. The sample records 210,000 or so clones, approximately 80% of which are singletons. In total, the top ten clones hold 8.5% to 12% of the sample.

These data come from a study of blood T cell repertoires in COVID-19 (dated by TCRdb to 2019 to 2021). Broadly, across the study: Samples covering the acute and convalescent phases of COVID-19 were provided by collaborators in the United States, Italy and Spain. The material from the prospective study consisted of cDNA or gDNA derived from T cells, B-cell-depleted T cells, or PBMCs. Subjects who had been exposed to COVID-19, were actively infected with it, or had recovered from it provided the deeply sampled blood TCRbeta repertoires that made up the dataset. The repertoires were released in a freely available public database intended as a resource for research on the immune response to SARS-CoV-2. Samples were obtained from the ongoing ImmuneRACE study (first 160 participants) and from about 1,300 subjects provided by 6 global collaborators. Nearly every sample came with metadata listing a de-identified subject ID, COVID-19 status, age in years and sex. Where HLA class I and class II types were available, the types were taken from metadata supplied by the sample provider, not from assay-based typing.

The paper's findings and limits, for the study overall: How much clinical and demographic metadata was included differed by source and by participant, and the metadata was provided uncurated.

Whole blood was collected in K2EDTA tubes by collaborating institutions according to the institutions' own protocols. For TCRbeta analysis, collaborator samples were shipped as frozen whole blood, as isolated PBMCs, or as DNA extracted from either sample type. This clonotype was obtained from an elderly woman with acute or convalescent COVID-19. The chain is encoded by TRBV6-6 joined to TRBJ1-1; tentative D gene TRBD1, with 6 bases matching. Input material: peripheral blood. The nucleotides read TGTGCCAGCAGTTACGTACAGGGATACGAAGCTTTCTTT. This yields the protein CASSYVQGYEAFF.